This T cell receptor (beta chain) is drawn from a study of identical twins (dated by TCRdb to 2016 to 2017). Some background on the complete study: The study deep-sequenced TCR alpha and beta repertoires from monozygotic twins, unrelated adults of various ages and cord blood to test whether fetal clonotypes persist. Replicate twin experiments were performed at different times using different library preparation protocols to rule out contamination. What the work shows at the level of the full study, not this receptor alone: Compared with coincidental sharing between unrelated individuals, an excess of low generation-probability sequences was observed among out-of-frame TCR alpha sequences shared between twins. Zero-insertion analyses could be partly confounded by invariant T cells such as MAIT and iNKT, though diverse VJ usage argued against such confounding for most clonotypes. Because the same donors could not be followed over many years, conclusions were based on cross-sectional statistical analysis. Abundant cord blood beta clonotypes had fewer insertions, young adult naive repertoires showed a similar but weaker trend, and memory repertoires showed no such trend. Out-of-frame TCR alpha sharing in monozygotic twins was systematically underestimated by recombination models, whereas sharing between unrelated individuals was in agreement with the recombination models. The excess sharing between twins in beta out-of-frame sequences was weaker because fewer shared sequences reduced the signal-to-noise ratio.

The germline V gene (reference sequence) sets CDR1 to MNHEY and CDR2 to SMNVEV. The CDR3 covers 14 residues, taking in both the cysteine and the phenylalanine. This entry keeps only the CDR3 DNA: 42 bases, framed from base 1. Library construction relied on 5' RACE. Reads for this sample came from an Illumina HiSeq 2000. A universal primer binding site was introduced by template switching, and a unique molecular identifier was present in the final cDNA, enabling accurate counting of TCR cDNA molecules. First-strand cDNA for TCR alpha and beta chains was synthesized from specific primers in the conserved constant-segment region. Each cDNA library was double barcoded, with a SMART-Mk sample barcode plus Illumina barcodes, to control for contamination. TruSeq adapter sequences along with Illumina sample barcodes were introduced in two successive PCR steps. The TCR alpha and beta cDNA libraries were sequenced on the Illumina HiSeq platform using custom primers. Per the source publication's procedure: Raw reads were processed with MiGEC to extract unique molecular identifiers, and MiXCR was used to determine CDR3 positions. For each individual, recombination models were inferred using an EM algorithm with the repgenHMM and IGoR tools. The tcR package in R was used for shared clonotype analysis, with sharing normalized by the product of cloneset sizes. To study raw recombination free of thymic and clonal selection effects, out-of-frame nonproductive sequences were analyzed. TCRdb redid the processing of the public reads, applying fastp at Q25 and MiXCR, and retained in-frame beta chains. Each CDR3 protein gets just one entry, which takes the most common genes and DNA from the rows behind it. The V and J calls reflect TCRdb's pipeline rather than the authors' work. The sample profile shows some 1,600,000 distinct CDR3 sequences; less than 35% of them were found once. The ten top clones hold about 0.3% of the sample.

All donors were healthy Caucasians. With regard to this clonotype: The specificity of this receptor is unknown. One base away there is no much larger clone; base qualities are not given.

The receptor was isolated from a newborn girl in good health. The sequence links TRBV27 to TRBJ2-4, and TRBD1 aligns with 8 junction nucleotides. The J call is in doubt because the DNA end fits TRBJ2-7 better. Material: cord blood. The CDR3 sequence is CASRAGGKAYEQYF. The DNA reads TGTGCCAGCAGGGCAGGGGGCAAGGCCTACGAGCAGTACTTC.